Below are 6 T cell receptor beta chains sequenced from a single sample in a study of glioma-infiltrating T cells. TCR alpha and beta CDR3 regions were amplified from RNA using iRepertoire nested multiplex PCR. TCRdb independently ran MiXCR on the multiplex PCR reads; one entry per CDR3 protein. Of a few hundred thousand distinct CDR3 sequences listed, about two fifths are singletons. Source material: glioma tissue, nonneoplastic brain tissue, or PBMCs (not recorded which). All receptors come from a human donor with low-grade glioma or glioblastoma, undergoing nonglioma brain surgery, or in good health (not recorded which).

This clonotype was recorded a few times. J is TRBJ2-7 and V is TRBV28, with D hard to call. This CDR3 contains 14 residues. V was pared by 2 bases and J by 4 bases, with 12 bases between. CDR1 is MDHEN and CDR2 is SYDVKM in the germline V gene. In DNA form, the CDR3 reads TGTGCCAGCAGTTTAATTTCACCGAAGTACGAGCAGTACTTC. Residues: CASSLISPKYEQYF.

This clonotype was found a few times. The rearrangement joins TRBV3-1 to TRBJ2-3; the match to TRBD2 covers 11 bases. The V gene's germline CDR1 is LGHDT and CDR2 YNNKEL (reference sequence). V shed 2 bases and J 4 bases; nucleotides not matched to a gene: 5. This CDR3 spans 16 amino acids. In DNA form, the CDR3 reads TGTGCCAGCAGCCAACCGACTAGCGGGAACCCAGATACGCAGTATTTT. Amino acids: CASSQPTSGNPDTQYF.

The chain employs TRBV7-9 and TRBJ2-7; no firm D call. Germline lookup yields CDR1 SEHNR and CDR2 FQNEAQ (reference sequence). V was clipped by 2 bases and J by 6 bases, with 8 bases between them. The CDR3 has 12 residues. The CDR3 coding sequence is TGTGCCAGCAGCTTATCCTACTCCGAGCAGTACTTC. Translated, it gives CASSLSYSEQYF.

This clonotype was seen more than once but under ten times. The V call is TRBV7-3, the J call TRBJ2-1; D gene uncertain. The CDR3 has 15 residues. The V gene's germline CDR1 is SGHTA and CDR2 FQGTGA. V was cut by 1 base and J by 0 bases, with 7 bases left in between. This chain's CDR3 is CASSLMPSSYNEQFF. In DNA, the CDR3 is TGTGCCAGCAGCTTAATGCCGAGCTCCTACAATGAGCAGTTCTTC.

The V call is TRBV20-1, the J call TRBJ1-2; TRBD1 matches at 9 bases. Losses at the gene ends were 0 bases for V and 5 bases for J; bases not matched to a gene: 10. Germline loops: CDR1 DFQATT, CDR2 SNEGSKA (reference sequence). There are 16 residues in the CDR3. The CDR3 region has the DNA TGCAGTGCTAGAGATCGGGGACAGGGCAGTTGGTATGGCTACACCTTC. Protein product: CSARDRGQGSWYGYTF.

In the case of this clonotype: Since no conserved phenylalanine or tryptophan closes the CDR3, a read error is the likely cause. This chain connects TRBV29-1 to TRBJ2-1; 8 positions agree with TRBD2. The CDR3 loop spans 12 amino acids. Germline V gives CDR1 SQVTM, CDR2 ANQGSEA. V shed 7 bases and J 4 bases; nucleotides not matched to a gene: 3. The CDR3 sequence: CSGSGEYNEQFI. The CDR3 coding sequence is TGCAGCGGTAGCGGGGAATACAATGAGCAGTTCATC.